What follows describes a single T cell receptor (beta chain). In its sample, this clonotype was seen a few times. Its antigen specificity is not known. One base away there is no much larger clone; base qualities are not given. A case-control design nested within a healthcare worker cohort in London, UK, was used, with weekly nasopharyngeal swab PCR tests and blood sampling performed. Healthcare workers were enrolled in the week of the UK lockdown, from 23 to 31 March 2020, and were followed every week for up to roughly 15 weeks. Library preparation was by 5' RACE. Sequencing used a NextSeq 500. The TCR library protocol attached unique molecular identifiers to individual cDNA molecules to correct for sequencing error and PCR bias. Both TCR alpha and beta chains were sequenced, and tight co-correlation was observed between alpha and beta sequence abundances in each sample. The authors processed their data as follows. Decombinator V4 was used to annotate TCR sequences for V gene, J gene and CDR3. Expanded TCRs were defined as changing significantly between any two time points under a Poisson model with p below 0.0001. TCR abundances were normalised to the total number of TCRs sequenced in each sample and reported as counts per million. TRAV1-2 paired with TRAJ12, TRAJ20 or TRAJ33 defined MAIT TCRs, while TRAV10 paired with TRAJ18 defined iNKT TCRs. A search of VDJdb, accessed on 1 November 2021, was run for TCRs annotated to CMV, EBV and SARS-CoV-2, with TCRs annotated for multiple antigens excluded. In-frame beta chains were kept once TCRdb had trimmed the public reads at Q25 with fastp and called clones with MiXCR. Identical CDR3 protein sequences are pooled into one entry, listed with their most common genes and DNA. It is TCRdb's table, rather than the study itself, that gives the V and J calls and clone size. This sample lists approximately 69,000 distinct CDR3 sequences; around a tenth were detected once. The ten largest clones add up to under 7% of the sample.

Reading from cysteine to phenylalanine, the CDR3 counts 14 amino acids. Of all the DNA, just the CDR3 is kept, 42 bases in frame from base 1. V and J lose 3 bases and 4 bases, and a span of 13 bases separates them. The CDR1 and CDR2 encoded by the germline V gene (reference sequence) are LNHDA and SQIVND. The data are from a study of early T cells in non-severe SARS-CoV-2 infection (dated by TCRdb to the early 2020s). As for the study more broadly: Because TCR sequencing was done on bulk RNA from unsorted whole blood, the alpha and beta chains could not be paired.

Study-level results and caveats: Matching against VDJdb was skewed toward anti-spike CD8 responses, likely underestimated virus-specific expansions, and missed private and CD4 specificities.

The sample comprised whole blood. The V and J genes are TRBV19 and TRBJ2-7; possibly the D gene is TRBD2, per 5 matching bases. The source of this sequence is an adult who was a healthcare worker with PCR-confirmed SARS-CoV-2 infection or an uninfected control (not recorded which). The CDR3 reads as follows: CASSMGVGGYEQYF. The nucleotide sequence is TGTGCCAGTAGTATGGGCGTAGGCGGGTACGAGCAGTACTTC.